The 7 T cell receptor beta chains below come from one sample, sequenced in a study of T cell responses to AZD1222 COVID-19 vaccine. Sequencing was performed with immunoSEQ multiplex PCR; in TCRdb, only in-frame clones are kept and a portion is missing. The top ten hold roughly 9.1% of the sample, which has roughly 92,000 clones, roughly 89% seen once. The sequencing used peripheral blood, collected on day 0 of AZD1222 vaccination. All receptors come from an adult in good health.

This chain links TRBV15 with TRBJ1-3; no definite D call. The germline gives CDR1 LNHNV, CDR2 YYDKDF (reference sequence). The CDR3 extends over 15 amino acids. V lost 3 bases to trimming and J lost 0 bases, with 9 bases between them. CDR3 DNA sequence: TGTGCCACCAGCAGGAAAGGGTTCTCTGGAAACACCATATATTTT. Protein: CATSRKGFSGNTIYF.

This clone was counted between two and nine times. The CDR3 coding sequence is TGCGCCAGCAGCTTAGGGACGGAACAAGAGACCCAGTACTTC. This translates into CASSLGTEQETQYF. J is TRBJ2-5 and V is TRBV5-1, with D tentatively TRBD1 or TRBD2 (5 bases each). Germline assignment: CDR1 SGHRS and CDR2 YFSETQ. CDR3 size: 14 residues. Trimming took off 2 bases at V and 2 bases at J, with 10 bases between the two ends.

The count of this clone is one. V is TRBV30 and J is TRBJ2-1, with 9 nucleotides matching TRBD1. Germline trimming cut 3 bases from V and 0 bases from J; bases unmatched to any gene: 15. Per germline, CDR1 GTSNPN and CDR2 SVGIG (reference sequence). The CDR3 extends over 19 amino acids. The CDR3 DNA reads TGTGCCTGGAGCGACCCGGACAGGGGACTCCTTAGCTCCTACAATGAGCAGTTCTTC. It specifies CAWSDPDRGLLSSYNEQFF.

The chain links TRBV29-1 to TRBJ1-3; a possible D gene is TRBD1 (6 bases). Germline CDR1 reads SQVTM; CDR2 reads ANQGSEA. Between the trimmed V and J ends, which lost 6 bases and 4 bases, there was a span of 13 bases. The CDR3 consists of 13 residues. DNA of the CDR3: TGCAGCGTCCATGGGGGGGCAGGAAACACCATATATTTT. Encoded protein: CSVHGGAGNTIYF.

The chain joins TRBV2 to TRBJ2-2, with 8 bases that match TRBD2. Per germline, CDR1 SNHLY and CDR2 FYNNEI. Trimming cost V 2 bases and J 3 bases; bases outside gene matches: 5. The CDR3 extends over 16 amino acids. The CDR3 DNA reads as TGTGCCAGCAGTGAACGCGGGGGGCGTTACACCGGGGAGCTGTTTTTT. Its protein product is CASSERGGRYTGELFF.

CDR3 protein: CASSLGSNSPLHF. CDR3 DNA sequence: TGTGCCAGCAGCTTAGGTTCCAATTCACCCCTCCACTTT. The V call is TRBV7-9, the J call TRBJ1-6, with D unclear. The CDR3 is 13 residues long. The ends were cut back, 1 base at V and 7 bases at J, with 5 bases in the middle. CDR1 is SEHNR, CDR2 FQNEAQ, per germline (reference sequence).

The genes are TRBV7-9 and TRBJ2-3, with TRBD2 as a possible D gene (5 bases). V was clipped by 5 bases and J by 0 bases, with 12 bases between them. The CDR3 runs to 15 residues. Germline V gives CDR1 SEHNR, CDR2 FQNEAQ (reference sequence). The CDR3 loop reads CASSPPPGSTDTQYF. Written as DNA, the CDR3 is TGTGCCAGCAGCCCCCCCCCGGGGAGCACAGATACGCAGTATTTT.